This T cell receptor beta chain originates from a study of OX40 agonist ivuxolimab in advanced cancers. Whole-study results and caveats: Relative to CD4+ cells, CD8+ T cells on average had more expanded clones.

Concerning this clone itself: Its antigen is still unknown.

Only in-frame clones appear in the TCRdb table, and some are missing; sequencing was by immunoSEQ multiplex PCR. The repertoire holds roughly 100,000 clones, with approximately 95% as singletons. The V and J ends lost 3 bases and 0 bases respectively, with 10 bases between them. Germline V lookup: CDR1 SGHTS, CDR2 YDEGEE. The CDR3 spans 15 residues. Any history of autoimmune disease or systemic immunosuppression disqualified patients. The source is an adult with an advanced solid tumor such as melanoma, head and neck, liver or kidney cancer. The rearrangement links TRBV5-8 to TRBJ1-3, with D uncertain. This specimen consisted of CD4+ or CD8+ T cells sorted from blood, obtained in a trial of the OX40 agonist ivuxolimab. DNA for the CDR3: TGTGCCAGCAGCTATGGGATGAGCTCTGGAAACACCATATATTTT. Translation gives CASSYGMSSGNTIYF. Using reference TRBV5-8 and TRBJ1-3 for the parts outside the CDR3, the full variable domain is EAGVTQSPTHLIKTRGQQATLRCSPISGHTSVYWYQQALGLGLQFLLWYDEGEERNRGNFPPRFSGRQFPNYSSELNVNALELEDSALYLCASSYGMSSGNTIYFGEGSWLTVV.